One sample yielded the 14 T cell receptor beta chains listed below, sequenced in a study of shared clonotypes between healthy human individuals. TCRdb's copy holds only in-frame clones and misses some; the assay was immunoSEQ multiplex PCR. This table has around 1.6 million clones, around 98% appearing once. Sequencing was performed on naive CD4+ T cells sorted from blood. Subset: CD45RA+ positively selected. Source of these receptors: a man younger than 40 in good health.

This sequence joins TRBV7-6 and TRBJ2-7, with D possibly TRBD2 on 7 matching bases. Trimming took off 4 bases at V and 2 bases at J, with 18 bases between the two ends. Germline V gives CDR1 SGHVS, CDR2 FNYEAQ. This CDR3 comprises 16 residues. The CDR3 loop is CASSYNPGGTTYEQYF. The CDR3 DNA sequence: TGTGCCAGCAGCTACAACCCGGGGGGCACTACCTACGAGCAGTACTTC.

The chain uses TRBV6-1 and TRBJ1-2; unclear D gene. Germline CDR1 reads MNHNS; CDR2 reads SASEGT. V was clipped by 4 bases and J by 4 bases, with 4 bases between them. The CDR3 is 11 amino acids. This CDR3 reads CASSALYGYTF. The DNA of the CDR3 is TGTGCCAGCAGTGCCCTCTATGGCTACACCTTC.

The rearrangement joins TRBV9 to TRBJ2-7; D gene unclear. Germline CDR1 is SGDLS and CDR2 is YYNGEE. The CDR3 consists of 16 residues. V lost 2 bases and J lost 3, with 18 bases in between. The CDR3 DNA follows: TGTGCCAGCAGCGTTGGCACCCCCCCTCTGGACTACGAGCAGTACTTC. Its protein is CASSVGTPPLDYEQYF.

The gene calls are TRBV14 and TRBJ2-1; D possibly corresponds to TRBD2 (6 bases). Germline CDR1 is SGHDN and CDR2 is FVKESK. This CDR3 spans 16 amino acids. Trimming left V 0 bases short and J 4 bases short, with 13 bases between. The CDR3: CASSQDGGIRYNEQFF. DNA for the CDR3: TGTGCCAGCAGCCAAGATGGCGGGATTAGGTACAATGAGCAGTTCTTC. The variable domain in full, completed from reference TRBV14 and TRBJ2-1, reads EAGVTQFPSHSVIEKGQTVTLRCDPISGHDNLYWYRRVMGKEIKFLLHFVKESKQDESGMPNNRFLAERTGGTYSTLKVQPAELEDSGVYFCASSQDGGIRYNEQFFGPGTRLTVL.

The chain is built from TRBV28 and TRBJ1-1; TRBD1 agrees at 7 bases. V dropped 3 bases and J dropped 2; count of bases not matched to a gene: 3. CDR1 and CDR2 from the germline V gene are MDHEN and SYDVKM. The CDR3 has 14 residues. CDR3 residues: CASSFGQANTEAFF. In nucleotides, the CDR3 is TGTGCCAGCAGTTTCGGACAGGCTAACACTGAAGCTTTCTTT.

The gene calls are TRBV28 and TRBJ1-1; 7 bases line up with TRBD1. Looked up from germline, CDR1 is MDHEN and CDR2 is SYDVKM. CDR3 size: 15 residues. Germline trimming cut 2 bases from V and 2 bases from J; bases unmatched to any gene: 5. CDR3 protein: CASSLRGQPNTEAFF. In nucleotides, the CDR3 is TGTGCCAGCAGTTTAAGGGGACAGCCCAACACTGAAGCTTTCTTT. Together with reference TRBV28 and TRBJ1-1, the CDR3 gives the full variable domain: DVKVTQSSRYLVKRTGEKVFLECVQDMDHENMFWYRQDPGLGLRLIYFSYDVKMKEKGDIPEGYSVSREKKERFSLILESASTNQTSMYLCASSLRGQPNTEAFFGQGTRLTVV.

The V call is TRBV6-1, the J call TRBJ2-7; D possibly corresponds to TRBD2 (5 bases). Germline V gene lookup returns CDR1 MNHNS and CDR2 SASEGT. V was pared by 0 bases and J by 1 base, with 13 bases between. The CDR3 has 16 residues. The CDR3 DNA follows: TGTGCCAGCAGTGAAGCTACGAGGCCGGGATCCTACGAGCAGTACTTC. It encodes CASSEATRPGSYEQYF.

The chain couples TRBV5-1 to TRBJ2-3, with D perhaps TRBD2 (6 bases). The CDR3 totals 16 residues. The V end lost 0 bases, the J end lost 0 bases, and 11 bases lay between the germline ends. The germline gives CDR1 SGHRS, CDR2 YFSETQ. CDR3 sequence (DNA): TGCGCCAGCAGCTTGGAAGGCGGGACTAGCACAGATACGCAGTATTTT. Protein: CASSLEGGTSTDTQYF.

This chain links TRBV14 with TRBJ2-1, with 9 bases lining up with TRBD2. J was trimmed by 0 bases and V by 4 bases; bases with no gene match: 1. CDR3 size: 15 residues. CDR1 is SGHDN and CDR2 is FVKESK in the germline V gene. The DNA of the CDR3 is TGTGCCAGCAGCCTACTAGCGGGCTCCTACAATGAGCAGTTCTTC. The encoded protein is CASSLLAGSYNEQFF. Looking up the rest from reference TRBV14 and TRBJ2-1 gives the full variable domain: EAGVTQFPSHSVIEKGQTVTLRCDPISGHDNLYWYRRVMGKEIKFLLHFVKESKQDESGMPNNRFLAERTGGTYSTLKVQPAELEDSGVYFCASSLLAGSYNEQFFGPGTRLTVL.

The chain couples TRBV19 to TRBJ2-3, with TRBD2 matching over 13 bases. The CDR3 is 16 residues long. CDR1 and CDR2 from the germline V gene are LNHDA and SQIVND (reference sequence). Trimming cost V 8 bases and J 2 bases; bases outside gene matches: 7. CDR3 sequence (DNA): TGTGCCAGTTCCCGACTAGCGGGAGGACCCACAGATACGCAGTATTTT. Translating it yields CASSRLAGGPTDTQYF.

CDR3 coding DNA: TGTGCCAGCACTGTCGGAACAGGGGGCTACGAGCAGTACTTC. Residues: CASTVGTGGYEQYF. The chain links TRBV6-4 to TRBJ2-7; 8 bases match TRBD1. Trimming cost V 7 bases and J 3 bases; bases outside gene matches: 8. CDR1 is MRHNA and CDR2 is SNTAGT in the germline V gene. The CDR3 totals 14 residues.

For this clone: Other DNA sequences in the same sample also yield this CDR3. The gene calls are TRBV9 and TRBJ2-1, with a possible D match to TRBD2 (5 bases). Germline V gene lookup returns CDR1 SGDLS and CDR2 YYNGEE. The V end was cut by 0 bases, the J end by 1 base, with 8 bases between. The CDR3 contains 15 residues. Written as DNA, the CDR3 is TGTGCCAGCAGCGTAGTTGGGAGTTCCTACAATGAGCAGTTCTTC. Protein: CASSVVGSSYNEQFF.

J is TRBJ1-2 and V is TRBV7-8; no firm D call. From germline, CDR1 is SGHVS and CDR2 FQNEAQ. Trimming cost V 5 bases and J 3 bases, with 16 bases left between them. This CDR3 comprises 15 residues. The CDR3 nucleotides are TGTGCCAGCAGCGAATTGATGGTTCCAGACTATGGCTACACCTTC. Translated: CASSELMVPDYGYTF.

This rearrangement joins TRBV5-1 to TRBJ1-2; no definite D call. V lost 0 bases to trimming and J lost 8 bases, with 14 bases between them. Germline V CDR1 and CDR2: SGHRS, YFSETQ. This CDR3 contains 14 residues. CDR3 coding DNA: TGCGCCAGCAGCTTGGAGGGCCCTGTCAACGGCTACACCTTC. It is translated as CASSLEGPVNGYTF.